What follows are 27 T cell receptor beta chains derived from one specimen sequenced in a study of T-cell reconstitution after alpha-beta-depleted transplantation in children. Unique molecular identifiers were used to barcode this TCRbeta library. TCRdb itself ran the PCR reads through MiXCR, one entry per CDR3 protein. The profile shows some 500,000 distinct CDR3 sequences, 32% of them singletons. Sequenced here: PBMCs from the stem cell graft donor, sampled from the stem cell graft. These receptors were obtained from a human donor who donated a stem cell graft to a child with aplastic anemia.

Concerning this clonotype: An end of the junction differs from the germline gene, which may be a read error. The V gene is TRBV18, the J gene TRBJ1-4; D unresolved. Germline CDR1 and CDR2: KGHSH and LQKENI. The CDR3 spans 13 residues. The DNA of the CDR3 is TGTGCCAGCTCACCAACGCGTTTGGAAAAACTGTATTTT. Translating it yields CASSPTRLEKLYF.

This clonotype occurred a few times. This rearrangement joins TRBV29-1 to TRBJ2-7, with TRBD1 identical over 7 bases. With 8 bases clipped from V and 2 bases from J, the junction kept 6 bases outside the gene matches. The CDR3 has 12 residues. The V gene's germline CDR1 is SQVTM and CDR2 ANQGSEA. The CDR3 DNA is TGCAGCACTAGGGACAGCACCTACGAGCAGTACTTC. It translates to CSTRDSTYEQYF.

V is TRBV13 and J is TRBJ2-7; TRBD1 matches at 11 bases. The CDR3 consists of 16 residues. J gave up 7 bases and V 5 bases, and 13 bases lay outside the gene matches. Germline CDR1 is PRHDT and CDR2 is FYEKMQ (reference sequence). The CDR3 bases are TGTGCCAGCAGCCTTAGTCTCGGACAGGGGGCTGGAGAGCAGTACGTC. It specifies CASSLSLGQGAGEQYV.

The chain carries TRBV27 and TRBJ2-7, with no clear D. Germline CDR1 is MNHEY and CDR2 is SMNVEV (reference sequence). The CDR3 sequence is 13 residues long. The V end was cut by 8 bases, the J end by 4 bases, with 15 bases between. The CDR3 is CASSPATPYEQYF. Here the CDR3 DNA reads TGTGCCAGCTCGCCAGCCACACCTTACGAGCAGTACTTC.

The gene calls are TRBV5-1 and TRBJ2-1; D gene unclear. The V and J ends lost 0 bases and 8 bases respectively, with 6 bases between them. CDR3 length: 12 amino acids. The germline CDR1 and CDR2 sequences are SGHRS and YFSETQ. CDR3 sequence (DNA): TGCGCCAGCAGCTTGGCACAGTATGAGCAGTTCTTC. Amino acids: CASSLAQYEQFF.

The chain employs TRBV20-1 and TRBJ1-4; D perhaps matches TRBD1 (6 bases). The V gene's germline CDR1 is DFQATT and CDR2 SNEGSKA (reference sequence). This CDR3 has 12 amino acids. V lost 6 bases and J lost 8, with 13 bases in between. The CDR3 region is CSANRVGEKLFF. The CDR3 bases are TGCAGTGCAAACAGGGTCGGAGAAAAACTGTTTTTT.

CDR3 nucleotide sequence: TGTGCCAGCAGCCGAAACGTAGAAGGACTACCCCTCCACTTT. It is translated as CASSRNVEGLPLHF. The chain carries TRBV11-2 and TRBJ1-6; D gene uncertain. CDR3 length equals 14 residues. CDR1 and CDR2 (germline): SGHAT, FQNNGV. Trimming left V 5 bases short and J 12 bases short, with 17 bases between.

The gene calls are TRBV19 and TRBJ1-4; the D gene is possibly TRBD1 (6 bases). Trimming removed 4 bases from V and 6 bases from J, with 15 bases in between. The CDR3 contains 15 residues. Germline V gene data show CDR1 as LNHDA and CDR2 as SQIVND (reference sequence). This chain's CDR3 is CASSSPGQGDEKLFF. CDR3 coding DNA: TGTGCCAGTAGTAGCCCGGGACAAGGGGATGAAAAACTGTTTTTT.

The chain carries TRBV24-1 and TRBJ2-1, with D perhaps TRBD2 (7 bases). Germline V gives CDR1 KGHDR, CDR2 SFDVKD. Trimming took off 4 bases at V and 9 bases at J, with 21 bases between the two ends. The CDR3 spans 16 residues. The CDR3 region is CATSEGLVGEQGEQFF. CDR3 DNA sequence: TGTGCCACCAGTGAAGGACTAGTCGGCGAACAGGGTGAGCAGTTCTTC.

The chain uses TRBV7-8 and TRBJ2-5, with 7 bases matching TRBD1. V lost 7 bases, J lost 2 bases, and 4 bases stayed unmatched. The CDR3 is made up of 13 amino acids. Per germline, CDR1 SGHVS and CDR2 FQNEAQ. The CDR3 DNA reads as TGTGCCAGCAACCGGGACAGTCAAGAGACCCAGTACTTC. Its protein product is CASNRDSQETQYF.

This clonotype was recorded many times. The rearrangement links TRBV25-1 to TRBJ2-5, with a possible D match to TRBD2 (7 bases). The CDR3 is 14 amino acids. The V gene lost 4 bases and the J gene lost 2 bases, with 11 bases spanning the gap. Germline CDR1 and CDR2: MGHDK and SYGVNS. CDR3 nucleotide sequence: TGTGCCAGCAGTGCGGGGGGCAGTCAAGAGACCCAGTACTTC. Protein product: CASSAGGSQETQYF.

The V gene is TRBV7-8, the J gene TRBJ2-1; a possible D gene is TRBD1 (5 bases). Deletions cut 3 bases from V and 8 bases from J, with 23 bases between. The CDR3 covers 17 residues. Germline lookup yields CDR1 SGHVS and CDR2 FQNEAQ. This CDR3 reads CASSLGWQGKFMHEQFF. CDR3 DNA: TGTGCCAGCAGCTTGGGATGGCAGGGAAAGTTTATGCATGAGCAGTTCTTC.

In its sample, this clonotype was seen a few times. The chain combines TRBV7-6 with TRBJ2-3; D is perhaps TRBD2 (6 bases). The CDR3 covers 17 residues. Germline assignment: CDR1 SGHVS and CDR2 FNYEAQ. V was pared by 4 bases and J by 2 bases, with 19 bases between. As DNA, the CDR3 is TGTGCCAGCAGCTCCGCTCCCCCCCGCGGGGTCACAGATACGCAGTATTTT. Residues: CASSSAPPRGVTDTQYF.

This rearrangement joins TRBV7-2 to TRBJ1-6; no clear D gene. Germline V gene sequence: CDR1 SGHTA, CDR2 FQGNSA. V was trimmed by 5 bases and J by 4 bases, leaving 9 bases between them. This CDR3 contains 14 residues. CDR3: CASSPSPYNSPLHF. For the CDR3, the DNA is TGTGCCAGCAGCCCGAGTCCGTATAATTCACCCCTCCACTTT.

V usage is TRBV5-1 and J usage is TRBJ2-2; D uncertain. From germline, CDR1 is SGHRS and CDR2 YFSETQ. V lost 7 bases, J lost 9 bases, and 19 bases lay in between. The CDR3 loop spans 14 amino acids. The CDR3: CASGSGGLGRELFF. The CDR3 DNA reads as TGCGCCAGCGGCTCCGGTGGCCTCGGCCGGGAGCTGTTTTTT.

This clonotype was seen just once. The rearrangement uses TRBV7-9 and TRBJ1-4; the D is unclear. Trimming stripped 2 bases from V and 2 bases from J, with 6 bases between. The CDR3 is made up of 14 amino acids. Germline assignment: CDR1 SEHNR and CDR2 FQNEAQ (reference sequence). The CDR3 DNA follows: TGTGCCAGCAGCTTATCACAGACTAATGAAAAACTGTTTTTT. This encodes CASSLSQTNEKLFF.

This chain connects TRBV27 to TRBJ2-1, with 10 bases that match TRBD1. Germline V lookup: CDR1 MNHEY, CDR2 SMNVEV (reference sequence). The CDR3 spans 15 residues. V was clipped by 6 bases and J by 6 bases; unmatched bases: 8. The CDR3, as DNA: TGTGCCAGCAGAAACCGGGACAGGGGTTCCAATGAGCAGTTCTTC. It is translated as CASRNRDRGSNEQFF.

The V gene is TRBV7-6, the J gene TRBJ2-3, with a tentative D call TRBD2 (6 bases). This CDR3 has 15 residues. V was trimmed by 1 base and J by 2 bases, leaving 10 bases between them. Per germline, CDR1 SGHVS and CDR2 FNYEAQ. CDR3 amino acids: CASSLGDFPTDTQYF. CDR3 nucleotide sequence: TGTGCCAGCAGCTTAGGGGACTTCCCCACAGATACGCAGTATTTT.

Only a few counts were recorded for this clonotype. The gene calls are TRBV7-2 and TRBJ2-1; 14 bases align to TRBD2. Germline V gives CDR1 SGHTA, CDR2 FQGNSA. The CDR3 consists of 15 residues. Losses at the gene ends were 5 bases for V and 9 bases for J; bases not matched to a gene: 6. CDR3 loop: CASSPGLAGAGEQFF. The CDR3, as DNA: TGTGCCAGCAGCCCGGGACTAGCGGGAGCAGGTGAGCAGTTCTTC.

This clonotype has just a few counts. The chain recombines TRBV9 with TRBJ2-7, with 12 bases fitting TRBD1. The CDR3 has 18 amino acids. Trimming at V came to 1 base and at J to 5 bases, leaving 13 bases not matched to a gene. Germline V gene sequence: CDR1 SGDLS, CDR2 YYNGEE. The CDR3 DNA reads TGTGCCAGCAGCGTAACCGGGACAGGGGGCAGTAGGGGCCACGAGCAGTACTTC. As protein: CASSVTGTGGSRGHEQYF.

This clonotype was seen a single time. CDR3 protein: CATSVGLGDTGELFF. For the CDR3, the DNA is TGTGCCACCAGTGTTGGCCTCGGGGACACCGGGGAGCTGTTTTTT. V is TRBV24-1 and J is TRBJ2-2; possible D gene TRBD2, 5 bases. From germline, CDR1 is KGHDR and CDR2 SFDVKD. V lost 5 bases and J lost 3, with 12 bases in between. This CDR3 contains 15 residues.

The rearrangement links TRBV5-1 to TRBJ1-1, with 9 positions matching TRBD1. The CDR3 runs to 16 residues. Germline CDR1 is SGHRS and CDR2 is YFSETQ. The trim removed 2 bases at V and 5 bases at J, leaving 10 bases unmatched. The CDR3 reads CASSLRGQGVDTEAFF. As DNA, the CDR3 is TGCGCCAGCAGCTTAAGGGGACAGGGAGTTGATACTGAAGCTTTCTTT. Variable domain in full (rest from reference TRBV5-1 and TRBJ1-1): KAGVTQTPRYLIKTRGQQVTLSCSPISGHRSVSWYQQTPGQGLQFLFEYFSETQRNKGNFPGRFSGRQFSNSRSEMNVSTLELGDSALYLCASSLRGQGVDTEAFFGQGTRLTVV.

This sequence joins TRBV18 and TRBJ2-2; the D gene is possibly TRBD2 (6 bases). Trimming left V 5 bases short and J 1 base short, with 14 bases between. The V gene's germline CDR1 is KGHSH and CDR2 LQKENI. The CDR3 covers 16 residues. The CDR3 nucleotides are TGTGCCAGCTCAGAAACCGGGACTCAGAACACCGGGGAGCTGTTTTTT. Protein product: CASSETGTQNTGELFF. The whole variable domain, filled in from reference TRBV18 and TRBJ2-2, reads NAGVMQNPRHLVRRRGQEARLRCSPMKGHSHVYWYRQLPEEGLKFMVYLQKENIIDESGMPKERFSAEFPKEGPSILRIQQVVRGDSAAYFCASSETGTQNTGELFFGEGSRLTVL.

This clonotype was recorded a few times. The chain recombines TRBV5-6 with TRBJ2-5; 9 nucleotides match TRBD1. Germline CDR1 SGHDT, CDR2 YYEEEE. CDR3 length: 15 residues. Unmatched junction bases numbered 9, after V lost 4 bases and J lost 5 bases. The CDR3 is CASSRRDRVRETQYF. As DNA, the CDR3 is TGTGCCAGCAGCCGCCGGGACAGGGTAAGGGAGACCCAGTACTTC.

Only a few counts were recorded for this clonotype. The chain recombines TRBV6-1 with TRBJ1-1, with 7 nucleotides matching TRBD1. The CDR3 covers 14 residues. The germline V gene has CDR1 MNHNS and CDR2 SASEGT. With 6 bases clipped from V and 3 bases from J, the junction kept 7 bases outside the gene matches. In DNA, the CDR3 is TGTGCCAGCAGCCCAGGGGGGGGGCACACTGAAGCTTTCTTT. Translating gives CASSPGGGHTEAFF.

The chain is built from TRBV12-3 or TRBV12-4 and TRBJ2-1; 9 positions match TRBD2. V was clipped by 6 bases and J by 14 bases; unmatched bases: 11. The CDR3 loop spans 13 amino acids. The CDR3 DNA follows: TGTGCCAGCAGCTTAACGTACCCTAGCGGGAAGTTCTTC. It specifies CASSLTYPSGKFF.

This clonotype was seen a handful of times. This chain links TRBV12-3 or TRBV12-4 with TRBJ1-5; no clear D. This CDR3 spans 15 amino acids. V shed 6 bases and J shed 4 bases, with 16 bases lying between them. As DNA, the CDR3 is TGTGCCAGCAGCCCGGGTGGCAGCTGGAATCAGCCCCAGCATTTT. Protein sequence: CASSPGGSWNQPQHF.